This paragraph reports one TCR beta chain. Germline trimming cut 9 bases from V and 7 bases from J; bases unmatched to any gene: 8. Germline loops: CDR1 SNHLY, CDR2 FYNNEI. The length of the CDR3 is 15 residues. These data come from a study of shared clonotypes between healthy human individuals. The authors distributed each subset's genomic DNA evenly over several immunoSEQ plates. With ten immunoSEQ deep assay plates, unsorted PBMC DNA underwent sequencing. Sequencing was performed with immunoSEQ multiplex PCR; in TCRdb, only in-frame clones are kept and a portion is missing. The table has approximately 440,000 clones, around 77% seen once.

This chain links TRBV2 with TRBJ2-1, with 14 bases lining up with TRBD2. The clonotype was recovered from a woman aged 40 to 49 in good health. Some clones in this sample may be carry-over from other donors' samples. Sequencing input: PBMCs. CDR3 protein: CASRLAGGPDNEQFF. CDR3 sequence (DNA): TGTGCCAGTAGACTAGCGGGAGGGCCTGATAATGAGCAGTTCTTC.